This is a list of T cell receptor beta chains from one sample in a study of OX40 agonist ivuxolimab in advanced cancers. Using immunoSEQ multiplex PCR, the repertoire was profiled, and TCRdb retains in-frame clones only, with some absent. There are approximately 57,000 clones in the sample; 75% to 90% occur only once, and approximately 3.8% lies in the top ten. The sequenced sample was CD4+ or CD8+ T cells sorted from blood, obtained in a trial of the OX40 agonist ivuxolimab. All receptors derive from an adult with an advanced solid tumor such as melanoma, head and neck, liver or kidney cancer. Both conserved end residues are part of each CDR3. The order of the fields is clone size, J gene, D gene, CDR3 length, V gene, CDR3 DNA, CDR3 protein. D genes are given only for firm matches. Not every row has a clone size; where given, it reads once, few, many or a size class.

. TRBJ1-4 . 15 TRBV13 TGTGCCAGCAGCAAAGAAGGGTTTTCTAATGAAAAACTGTTTTTT CASSKEGFSNEKLFF
. TRBJ1-5 . 15 TRBV30 TGTGCCTGGAGTTCCAAACTCACAGGGTACCAGCCCCAGCATTTT CAWSSKLTGYQPQHF
. TRBJ1-4 TRBD1 15 TRBV5-1 TGCGCCAGCAGCTTGGAGGGGGCCCCGAGTGAAAAACTGTTTTTT CASSLEGAPSEKLFF
once TRBJ2-1 TRBD2 15 TRBV7-7 TGTGCTAGCAGCTTAAGTCCAGCGGGAAAGGATGAGCAGTTCTTC CASSLSPAGKDEQFF
few TRBJ1-5 . 13 TRBV7-2 TGTGCCAGCAGCTTAGGGCAGGAACAGCCCCAGCATTTT CASSLGQEQPQHF
. TRBJ2-7 TRBD2 15 TRBV19 TGTGCCAGTAGTGAACTAGCGGGAGGCCCCTACGAGCAGTACTTC CASSELAGGPYEQYF
. TRBJ1-1 . 14 TRBV11-2 TGTGCCAGCAGCTTCGCAAGGGGGAACACTGAAGCTTTCTTT CASSFARGNTEAFF
. TRBJ1-3 . 15 TRBV30 TGTGCCTGGAGTGCGTATACAGGGCTGAGAAACACCATATATTTT CAWSAYTGLRNTIYF
once TRBJ1-2 . 15 TRBV29-1 TGCAGCGTTGAGGGTATAGAAGGGGGAGGGAGTGGCTACACCTTC CSVEGIEGGGSGYTF
. TRBJ1-3 . 15 TRBV10-3 TGTGCCATCAGTGTACAGGGTGGTGCTGGAAACACCATATATTTT CAISVQGGAGNTIYF
once TRBJ1-1 TRBD1 14 TRBV6-5 TGTGCCAGCAGCCGGGACAGGGAAAACACTGAAGCTTTCTTT CASSRDRENTEAFF
. TRBJ2-3 TRBD2 20 TRBV2 TGTGCCAGCAGGCCCCCGGGACTAGGAGTGATCAGAGGAGGGATGGATACGCAGTATTTT CASRPPGLGVIRGGMDTQYF
. TRBJ2-5 . 12 TRBV7-2 TGTGCCAGCACGCAGAAGTCCGAGACCCAGTACTTC CASTQKSETQYF
. TRBJ1-5 . 13 TRBV19 TGTGCCAGTGAAAGACAGACCGGTCAGCCCCAGCATTTT CASERQTGQPQHF
. TRBJ2-5 TRBD2 17 TRBV5-5 TGTGCCAGCAGCTTGGTCGTCAGGCCGGGACTACAAGAGACCCAGTACTTC CASSLVVRPGLQETQYF
. TRBJ1-3 . 15 TRBV30 TGTGCCTGGAGTGTTGGCGCCTTGGCTGGAAACACCATATATTTT CAWSVGALAGNTIYF
. TRBJ2-7 TRBD2 12 TRBV6-1 TGTGCCAGCAGTGATCCGCGGGAGCATCAGTACTTC CASSDPREHQYF
. TRBJ2-5 . 13 TRBV6-4 TGTGCCAGCAGCAGGGAGAGGGGGGAGACCCAGTACTTC CASSRERGETQYF
. TRBJ2-1 . 16 TRBV9 TGTGCCAGCAGCGTATCCGGGACACTTCTCGACAATGAGCAGTTCTTC CASSVSGTLLDNEQFF
. TRBJ2-4 . 15 TRBV18 TGTGCCAGCTCACCGAGCTCGGACACCAAAAACATTCAGTACTTC CASSPSSDTKNIQYF
. TRBJ1-6 . 16 TRBV2 TGTGCCAGCAGTCGGGGACGTCAGATTTCCAATTCACCCCTCCACTTT CASSRGRQISNSPLHF
. TRBJ2-7 TRBD1 18 TRBV5-6 TGTGCCAGCAGCCCCACCGGGACAGGGGCCCGTTGGTCCTACGAGCAGTACTTC CASSPTGTGARWSYEQYF
once TRBJ2-5 . 12 TRBV18 TGTGCCAGCTCAACCCCTCAAGAGACCCAGTACTTC CASSTPQETQYF
. TRBJ2-1 TRBD2 15 TRBV27 TGTGCCAGCAGTTGGGGGGGATCTCCCTACAATGAGCAGTTCTTC CASSWGGSPYNEQFF
. TRBJ1-5 TRBD1 23 TRBV9 TGTGCCAGCAGCGTAGCTCGAGGGCAGGGGGCGAGAGCACCGGCGTTTAGCAATCAGCCCCAGCATTTT CASSVARGQGARAPAFSNQPQHF
. TRBJ2-4 TRBD2 14 TRBV9 TGTGCCAGCAGCGGGGGACTAGCGGAAAACATTCAGTACTTC CASSGGLAENIQYF
. TRBJ2-7 TRBD1 15 TRBV7-8 TGTGCCAGCAGCTTAGGGGACAGTCACTCCTACGAGCAGTACTTC CASSLGDSHSYEQYF
. TRBJ1-2 . 14 TRBV6-5 TGTGCCAGCAGCCGGGACACCACTAACTATGGCTACACCTTC CASSRDTTNYGYTF
. TRBJ2-6 TRBD1 18 TRBV5-5 TGTGCCAGCAGCTTGGTTGGACAGGGAGCGGCTGGGGCCAACGTCCTGACTTTC CASSLVGQGAAGANVLTF
. TRBJ1-1 TRBD1 15 TRBV5-4 TGTGCCAGCAGCTTGAACAGGGGGCACGGAACTGAAGCTTTCTTT CASSLNRGHGTEAFF
once TRBJ2-3 . 12 TRBV28 TGTGCCAGCAGTTTACGGCCCGGAGGGCAGTATTTT CASSLRPGGQYF
. TRBJ2-6 . 17 TRBV5-6 TGTGCCAGCTGTGACAGCAATACACAAAGTCGGGCCAACGTCCTGACTTTC CASCDSNTQSRANVLTF
. TRBJ2-7 . 15 TRBV5-1 TGCGCCAGCAGCTTGGGTGGGAGTAGGGCCTACGAGCAGTACTTC CASSLGGSRAYEQYF
. TRBJ2-1 TRBD2 15 TRBV25-1 TGTGCCAGCAGTGACCCAGGACTAGTCGACAATGAGCAGTTCTTC CASSDPGLVDNEQFF
. TRBJ2-1 TRBD2 15 TRBV7-2 TGTGCCAGCAGCTTAGAACTAGCGCGGAACAATGAGCAGTTCTTC CASSLELARNNEQFF
. TRBJ2-1 . 11 TRBV10-3 TGTGCCGCCCAGGATAACAATGAGCAGTTCTTC CAAQDNNEQFF
. TRBJ2-7 TRBD1 13 TRBV18 TGTGCCAGCTCGGGACAGGGCTCCTACGAGCAGTACTTC CASSGQGSYEQYF
. TRBJ1-5 . 14 TRBV19 TGTGCCACCCTCCACCCGGACCCTAATCAGCCCCAGCATTTT CATLHPDPNQPQHF
. TRBJ1-2 TRBD1 12 TRBV10-3 TGTGCCATCAGCGCGGGACAGGGGTCTTCTTCCTTC CAISAGQGSSSF
. TRBJ2-3 . 12 TRBV7-2 TGTGCCAGCAGCCCTAGCACAGATACGCAGTATTTT CASSPSTDTQYF
. TRBJ1-4 TRBD1 17 TRBV5-4 TGTGCCAGCAGCTACGGACAGGGGCCAGCAACTAATGAAAAACTGTTTTTT CASSYGQGPATNEKLFF
. TRBJ2-3 . 15 TRBV4-3 TGCGCCAGCAGCCAGGGAGGCTGGGGGCGGGATACGCAGTATTTT CASSQGGWGRDTQYF
. TRBJ2-3 . 16 TRBV15 TGTGCCACCAGCAGAGATCTTATGGGGAGCACAGATACGCAGTATTTT CATSRDLMGSTDTQYF
. TRBJ1-1 . 14 TRBV5-5 TGTGCCAGCACCCTACAGGGCGGGGGAACTGAAGCTTTCTTT CASTLQGGGTEAFF
. TRBJ2-1 TRBD1 16 TRBV11-3 TGTGCCAGCAGCTTGGAGGGACAGGGAGGGAGGAATGAGCAGTTCTTC CASSLEGQGGRNEQFF
. TRBJ1-2 . 15 TRBV7-9 TGTGCCAGCAGCTTAAATGACGGCAGGAACTATGGCTACACCTTC CASSLNDGRNYGYTF
. TRBJ1-4 TRBD1 13 TRBV29-1 TGCAGCGTTGGACAGGGCATTAATGAAAAACTGTTTTTT CSVGQGINEKLFF
. TRBJ2-2 . 15 TRBV10-1 TGCGCCAGCAGTGAGAATCAGATGGGAACCGGGGAGCTGTTTTTT CASSENQMGTGELFF
. TRBJ2-7 . 14 TRBV14 TGTGCCAGCAGCCAAAGGACGGCCTCCTACGAGCAGTACTTC CASSQRTASYEQYF
. TRBJ2-2 . 14 TRBV5-8 TGTGCCAGCAGCCCCGGGTGGAACACCGGGGAGCTGTTTTTT CASSPGWNTGELFF
. TRBJ2-7 . 14 TRBV6-6 TGTGCCAGCAGTCCACGAGGGGGAGGAAGCGAGCAGTACTTC CASSPRGGGSEQYF
few TRBJ2-3 TRBD1 16 TRBV7-9 TGTGCCAGCAGCTTACAGGGACAGGGCCCAACGTCGCGGCAGTATTTT CASSLQGQGPTSRQYF
. TRBJ2-5 . 15 TRBV6-5 TGTGCCAGCAGTTACCAAGGACTTGGCCAAGAGACCCAGTACTTC CASSYQGLGQETQYF